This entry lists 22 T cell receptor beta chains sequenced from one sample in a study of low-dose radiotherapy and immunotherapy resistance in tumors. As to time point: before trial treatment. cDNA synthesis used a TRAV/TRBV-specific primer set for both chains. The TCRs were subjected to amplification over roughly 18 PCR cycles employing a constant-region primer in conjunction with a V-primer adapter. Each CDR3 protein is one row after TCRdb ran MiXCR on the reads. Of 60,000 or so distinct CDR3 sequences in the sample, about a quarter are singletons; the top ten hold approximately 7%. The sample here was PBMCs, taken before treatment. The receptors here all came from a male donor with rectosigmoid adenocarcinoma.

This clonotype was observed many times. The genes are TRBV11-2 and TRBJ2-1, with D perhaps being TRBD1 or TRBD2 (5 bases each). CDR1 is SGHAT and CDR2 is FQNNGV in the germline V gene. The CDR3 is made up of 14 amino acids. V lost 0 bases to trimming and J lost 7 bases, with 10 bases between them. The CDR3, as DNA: TGTGCCAGCAGCTTAGAAGGGACCCCTAATGAGCAGTTCTTC. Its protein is CASSLEGTPNEQFF.

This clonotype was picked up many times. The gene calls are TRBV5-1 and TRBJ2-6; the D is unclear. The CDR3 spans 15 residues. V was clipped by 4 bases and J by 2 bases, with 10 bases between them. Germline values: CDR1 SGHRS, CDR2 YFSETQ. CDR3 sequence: CASSPVEAGANVLTF. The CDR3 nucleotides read TGCGCCAGCAGCCCAGTAGAGGCTGGGGCCAACGTCCTGACTTTC.

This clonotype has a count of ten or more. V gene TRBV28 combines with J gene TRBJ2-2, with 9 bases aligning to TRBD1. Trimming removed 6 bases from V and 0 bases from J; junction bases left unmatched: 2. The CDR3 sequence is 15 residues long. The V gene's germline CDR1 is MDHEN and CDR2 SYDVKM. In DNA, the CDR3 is TGTGCCAGCAGAGGACAGGGGACGAACACCGGGGAGCTGTTTTTT. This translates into CASRGQGTNTGELFF.

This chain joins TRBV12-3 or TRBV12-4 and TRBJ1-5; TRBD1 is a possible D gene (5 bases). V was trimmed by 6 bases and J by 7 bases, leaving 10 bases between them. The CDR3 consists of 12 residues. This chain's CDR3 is CASRQGIQPQHF. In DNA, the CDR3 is TGTGCCAGCAGGCAGGGTATCCAGCCCCAGCATTTT.

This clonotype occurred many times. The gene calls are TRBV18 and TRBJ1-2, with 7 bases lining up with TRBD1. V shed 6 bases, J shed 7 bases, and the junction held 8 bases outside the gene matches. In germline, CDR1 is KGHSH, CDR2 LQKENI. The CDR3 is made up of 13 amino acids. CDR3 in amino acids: CASSQGTASGYTF. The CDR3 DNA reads TGTGCCAGCTCGCAAGGGACAGCATCTGGCTACACCTTC.

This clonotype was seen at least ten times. In DNA, the CDR3 is TGTGCCAGCAGCGCCGGACAGGGCCGTGGTGAAGCTTTCTTT. Protein sequence: CASSAGQGRGEAFF. V is TRBV7-9 and J is TRBJ1-1; 8 nucleotides line up with TRBD1. The trim removed 5 bases at V and 7 bases at J, leaving 9 bases unmatched. The germline V gene has CDR1 SEHNR and CDR2 FQNEAQ (reference sequence). CDR3 length equals 14 residues.

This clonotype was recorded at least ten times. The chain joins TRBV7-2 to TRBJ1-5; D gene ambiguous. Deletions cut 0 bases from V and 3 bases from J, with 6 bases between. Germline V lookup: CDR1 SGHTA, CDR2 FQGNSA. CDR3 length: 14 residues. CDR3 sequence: CASSLAPINQPQHF. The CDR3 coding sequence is TGTGCCAGCAGCTTAGCACCGATCAATCAGCCCCAGCATTTT.

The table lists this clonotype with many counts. This CDR3 reads CASSLLGLAGGSSYNEQFF. The CDR3 DNA reads TGTGCCAGCAGCTTACTGGGTCTAGCGGGGGGAAGCTCCTACAATGAGCAGTTCTTC. The genes are TRBV7-9 and TRBJ2-1; 11 positions agree with TRBD2. After removal of 2 bases from V and 0 bases from J, the junction contained 9 bases not matched to a gene. This CDR3 region has 19 residues. Germline assignment: CDR1 SEHNR and CDR2 FQNEAQ (reference sequence).

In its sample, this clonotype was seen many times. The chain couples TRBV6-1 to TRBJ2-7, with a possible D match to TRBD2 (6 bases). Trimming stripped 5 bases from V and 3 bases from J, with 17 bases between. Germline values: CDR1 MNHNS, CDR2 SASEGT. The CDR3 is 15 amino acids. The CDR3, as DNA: TGTGCCAGCAGTTACGAGACGGGAGAGCTCTACGAGCAGTACTTC. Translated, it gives CASSYETGELYEQYF.

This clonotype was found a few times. CDR3 DNA sequence: TGTGCCAGTACCTTACTGACAGAGAACACTGAAGCTTTCTTT. This codes for CASTLLTENTEAFF. The V and J genes are TRBV19 and TRBJ1-1; D is possibly TRBD1 (5 bases). V dropped 7 bases and J dropped 1 base, with 13 bases sitting between them. Germline V gene data show CDR1 as LNHDA and CDR2 as SQIVND (reference sequence). This CDR3 is built from 14 residues.

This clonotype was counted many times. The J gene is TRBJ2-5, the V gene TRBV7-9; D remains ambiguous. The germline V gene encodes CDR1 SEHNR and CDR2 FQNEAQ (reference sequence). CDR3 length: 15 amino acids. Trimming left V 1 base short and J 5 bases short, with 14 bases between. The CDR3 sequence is CASSLVAALLETQYF. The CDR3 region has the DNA TGTGCCAGCAGCTTAGTGGCAGCTCTGCTGGAGACCCAGTACTTC.

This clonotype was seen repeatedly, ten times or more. The CDR3 bases are TGTGCCAGCACCCCCCCTAGTCAGCTTACCTACAATGAGCAGTTCTTC. Its translation: CASTPPSQLTYNEQFF. The chain employs TRBV7-9 and TRBJ2-1; D is uncertain. The V and J ends lost 7 bases and 2 bases respectively, with 18 bases between them. Germline V gives CDR1 SEHNR, CDR2 FQNEAQ (reference sequence). CDR3 length: 16 residues.

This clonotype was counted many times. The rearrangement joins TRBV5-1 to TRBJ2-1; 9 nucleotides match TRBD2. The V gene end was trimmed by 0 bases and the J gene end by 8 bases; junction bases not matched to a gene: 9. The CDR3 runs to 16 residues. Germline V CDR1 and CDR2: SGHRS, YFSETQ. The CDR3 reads CASSLGLAGPGDEQFF. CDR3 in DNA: TGCGCCAGCAGCTTGGGTCTAGCGGGGCCGGGGGATGAGCAGTTCTTC. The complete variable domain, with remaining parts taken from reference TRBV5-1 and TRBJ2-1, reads KAGVTQTPRYLIKTRGQQVTLSCSPISGHRSVSWYQQTPGQGLQFLFEYFSETQRNKGNFPGRFSGRQFSNSRSEMNVSTLELGDSALYLCASSLGLAGPGDEQFFGPGTRLTVL.

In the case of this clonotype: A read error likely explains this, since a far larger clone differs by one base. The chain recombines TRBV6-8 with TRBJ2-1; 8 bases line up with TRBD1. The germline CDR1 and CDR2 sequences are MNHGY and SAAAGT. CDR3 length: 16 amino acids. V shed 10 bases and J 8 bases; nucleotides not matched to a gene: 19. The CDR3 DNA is TGTGCCACCGGTCGGGCGGGGACAGGTCCCGCCGATGAGCAGTTCTTC. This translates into CATGRAGTGPADEQFF.

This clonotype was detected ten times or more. CDR3 DNA sequence: TGTGCCAGCAGCCCATGGGACGGCTCCCAGCCCACCTTC. This gives the protein CASSPWDGSQPTF. The genes are TRBV7-2 and TRBJ1-2; D may be TRBD1 (5 bases). The CDR3 runs 13 residues. CDR1 is SGHTA and CDR2 is FQGNSA in the germline V gene. Trimming took off 5 bases at V and 13 bases at J, with 20 bases between the two ends.

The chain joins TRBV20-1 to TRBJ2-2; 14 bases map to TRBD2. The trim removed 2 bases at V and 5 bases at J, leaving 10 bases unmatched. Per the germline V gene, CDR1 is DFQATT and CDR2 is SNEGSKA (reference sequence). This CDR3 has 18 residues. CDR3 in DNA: TGCAGTGCTAGACGAGCCGGGACTAGCGGGAGTCCTACCGGGGAGCTGTTTTTT. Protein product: CSARRAGTSGSPTGELFF.

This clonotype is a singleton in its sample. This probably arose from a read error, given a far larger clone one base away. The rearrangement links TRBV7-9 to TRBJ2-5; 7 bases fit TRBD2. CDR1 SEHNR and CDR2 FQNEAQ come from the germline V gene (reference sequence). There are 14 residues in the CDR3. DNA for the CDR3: TGTGCCAGCAGCTTAGCCAGCGGGGTTGAGACCCAGAACTTC. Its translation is CASSLASGVETQNF.

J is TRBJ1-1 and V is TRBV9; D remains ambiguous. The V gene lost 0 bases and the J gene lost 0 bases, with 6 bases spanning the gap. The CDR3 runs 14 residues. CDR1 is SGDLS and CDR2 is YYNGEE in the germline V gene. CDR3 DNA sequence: TGTGCCAGCAGCGTAGATCTGCTGAACACTGAAGCTTTCTTT. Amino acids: CASSVDLLNTEAFF.

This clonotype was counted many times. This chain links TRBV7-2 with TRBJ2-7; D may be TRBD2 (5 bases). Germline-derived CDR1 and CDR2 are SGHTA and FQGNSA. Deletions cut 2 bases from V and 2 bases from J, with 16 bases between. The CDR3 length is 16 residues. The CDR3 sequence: CASSLFRPGGPYEQYF. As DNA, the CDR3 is TGTGCCAGCAGCTTATTTCGCCCCGGAGGTCCCTACGAGCAGTACTTC.

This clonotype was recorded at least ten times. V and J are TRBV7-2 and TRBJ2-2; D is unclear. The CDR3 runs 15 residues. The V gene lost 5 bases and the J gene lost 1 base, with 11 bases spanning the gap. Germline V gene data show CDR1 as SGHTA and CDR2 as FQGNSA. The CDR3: CASSPRLLNTGELFF. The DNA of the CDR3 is TGTGCCAGCAGCCCCCGGCTTTTGAACACCGGGGAGCTGTTTTTT.

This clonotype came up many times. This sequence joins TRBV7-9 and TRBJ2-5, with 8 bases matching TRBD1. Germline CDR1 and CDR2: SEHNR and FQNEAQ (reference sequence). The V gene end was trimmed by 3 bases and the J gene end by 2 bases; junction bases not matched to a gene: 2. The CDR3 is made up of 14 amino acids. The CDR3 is CASSLTGAQETQYF. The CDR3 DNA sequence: TGTGCCAGCAGCTTGACAGGGGCGCAAGAGACCCAGTACTTC.

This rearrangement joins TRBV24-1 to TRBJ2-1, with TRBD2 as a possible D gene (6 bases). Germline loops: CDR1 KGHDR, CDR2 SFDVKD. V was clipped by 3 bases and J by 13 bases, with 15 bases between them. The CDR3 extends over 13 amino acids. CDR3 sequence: CATSDTGLPYQFF. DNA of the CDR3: TGTGCCACCAGTGATACGGGACTCCCCTATCAGTTCTTC.